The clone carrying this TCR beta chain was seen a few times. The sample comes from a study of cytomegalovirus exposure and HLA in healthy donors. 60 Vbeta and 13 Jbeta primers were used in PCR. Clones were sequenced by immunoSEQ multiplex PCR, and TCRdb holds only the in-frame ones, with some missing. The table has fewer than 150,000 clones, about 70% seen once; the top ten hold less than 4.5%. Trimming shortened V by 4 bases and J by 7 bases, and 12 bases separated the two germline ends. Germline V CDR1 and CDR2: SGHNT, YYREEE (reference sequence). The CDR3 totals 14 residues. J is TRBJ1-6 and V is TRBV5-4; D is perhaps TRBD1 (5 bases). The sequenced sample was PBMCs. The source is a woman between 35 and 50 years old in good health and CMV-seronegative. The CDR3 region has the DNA TGTGCCAGCAGCGTGGACAAGTGGAATTCACCCCTCCACTTT. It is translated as CASSVDKWNSPLHF.